This T cell receptor (beta chain) stems from a study of untreated major depressive disorder. Study-wide points: Three preselected Vbeta families were the sole sequencing comparisons.

This table comes from immunoSEQ multiplex PCR, and its TCRdb copy is limited to in-frame clones, with some not included. The sample records 17,000 or so clones, 92% being singletons. The donors were all European-descended. Major depressive disorder by DSM-IV, Hamilton depression score of at least 18. As to this clone: Its antigen is still unknown.

The sequencing input was CD4+ T cells from PBMCs. The sequence came from a middle-aged woman with major depressive disorder.

DNA of the CDR3: TGCGCCAGCAGCCCGGGACAGGGCGGGTCGGAAGCTTTCTTT. Encoded protein: CASSPGQGGSEAFF. V gene TRBV5-1 combines with J gene TRBJ1-1; 9 bases align to TRBD1. After removal of 4 bases from V and 8 bases from J, the junction contained 9 bases not matched to a gene. The CDR3 totals 14 residues. Germline V gene sequence: CDR1 SGHRS, CDR2 YFSETQ.